The clone carrying this TCR beta chain was detected many times. Its antigen is still unknown. TCR beta CDR3 was amplified from genomic DNA by two-round multiplex PCR. Every TRBV and TRBJ gene had its own specific primer in first-round PCR. TCRdb itself ran the multiplex PCR reads through MiXCR, one entry per CDR3 protein. The repertoire includes around 63,000 distinct CDR3 sequences, 26% of them detected once, and 7.5% sits in the top ten. This sample stems from a study of prognosis after radiotherapy for stage I lung cancer. Study-wide findings and caveats: The median unique TCR clone count dropped from around 10,000 to 6,500 after stereotactic body radiation therapy. Reports indicated that TRBV and TRBJ gene usage differed between patients with and without metastases, including differences in some 10 V and a couple of J genes after SBRT.

V lost 1 base, J lost 8 bases, and 11 bases lay in between. This CDR3 contains 14 residues. The chain recombines TRBV12-3 or TRBV12-4 with TRBJ1-4; no firm D call. This material consisted of PBMCs, taken before or after stereotactic body radiation therapy (not recorded which). The TCR was taken from a donor at least 50 years old with non-small cell lung cancer. The CDR3 loop reads CASSLGRAREKLFF. The CDR3 DNA sequence: TGTGCCAGCAGTTTAGGGAGGGCTCGGGAAAAACTGTTTTTT.